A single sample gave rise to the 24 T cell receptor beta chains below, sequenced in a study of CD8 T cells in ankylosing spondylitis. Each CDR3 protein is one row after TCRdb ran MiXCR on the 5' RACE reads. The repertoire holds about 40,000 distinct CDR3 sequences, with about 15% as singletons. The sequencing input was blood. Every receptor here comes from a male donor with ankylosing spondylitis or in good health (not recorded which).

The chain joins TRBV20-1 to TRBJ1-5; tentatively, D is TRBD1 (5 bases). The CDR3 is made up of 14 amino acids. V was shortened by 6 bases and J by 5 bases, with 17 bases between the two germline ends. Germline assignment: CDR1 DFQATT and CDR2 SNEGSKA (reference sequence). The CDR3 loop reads CSATSGLQYQPQHF. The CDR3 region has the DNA TGCAGTGCCACCTCGGGACTGCAGTATCAGCCCCAGCATTTT.

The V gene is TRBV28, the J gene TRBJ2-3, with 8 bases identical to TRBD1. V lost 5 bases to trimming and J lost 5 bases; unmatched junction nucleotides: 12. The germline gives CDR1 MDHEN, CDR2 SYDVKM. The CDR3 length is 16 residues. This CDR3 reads CASSPPSGQGLDTQYF. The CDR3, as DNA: TGTGCCAGCAGTCCCCCATCAGGACAGGGTTTAGATACGCAGTATTTT. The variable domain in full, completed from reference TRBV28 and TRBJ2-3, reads DVKVTQSSRYLVKRTGEKVFLECVQDMDHENMFWYRQDPGLGLRLIYFSYDVKMKEKGDIPEGYSVSREKKERFSLILESASTNQTSMYLCASSPPSGQGLDTQYFGPGTRLTVL.

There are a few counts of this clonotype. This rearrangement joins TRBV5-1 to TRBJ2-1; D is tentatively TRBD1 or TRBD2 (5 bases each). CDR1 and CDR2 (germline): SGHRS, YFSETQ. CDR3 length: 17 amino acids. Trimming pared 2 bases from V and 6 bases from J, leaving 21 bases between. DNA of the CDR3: TGCGCCAGCAGCTTACAGGCCCCCGGGACGGTCGGCAATGAGCAGTTCTTC. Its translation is CASSLQAPGTVGNEQFF.

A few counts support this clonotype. The CDR3, as DNA: TGCAGTGCTAGAGTAGCCGGTCACGAGCAGTACTTC. Its protein is CSARVAGHEQYF. The rearrangement uses TRBV20-1 and TRBJ2-7; the D is unclear. The CDR3 covers 12 residues. Trimming pared 1 base from V and 5 bases from J, leaving 9 bases between. The germline gives CDR1 DFQATT, CDR2 SNEGSKA (reference sequence).

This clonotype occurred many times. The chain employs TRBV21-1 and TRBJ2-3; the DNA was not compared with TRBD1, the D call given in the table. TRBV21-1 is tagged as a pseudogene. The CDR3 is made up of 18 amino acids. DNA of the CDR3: TGTGCCAGCAGCAAAGAAACGATTTGGGGACATCGAGCAGATACGCAGTATTTT. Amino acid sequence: CASSKETIWGHRADTQYF.

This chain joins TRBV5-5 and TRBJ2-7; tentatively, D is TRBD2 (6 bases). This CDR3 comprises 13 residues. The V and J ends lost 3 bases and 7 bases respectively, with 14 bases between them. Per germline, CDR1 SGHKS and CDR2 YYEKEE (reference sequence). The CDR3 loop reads CASSWTTSGEQYV. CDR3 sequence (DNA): TGTGCCAGCAGCTGGACTACCTCTGGGGAGCAGTACGTC.

The CDR3 loop is CSVVQLGEQYF. Here the CDR3 DNA reads TGCAGCGTTGTACAGCTTGGCGAGCAGTACTTC. The V gene is TRBV29-1, the J gene TRBJ2-7; D gene ambiguous. Trimming pared 4 bases from V and 6 bases from J, leaving 10 bases between. Germline assignment: CDR1 SQVTM and CDR2 ANQGSEA. The length of the CDR3 is 11 residues.

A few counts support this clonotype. The CDR3 DNA follows: TGTGCCAGCAGTTCCCCCCCTAGGGAAGTCTACAATGAGCAGTTCTTC. It is translated as CASSSPPREVYNEQFF. The chain employs TRBV28 and TRBJ2-1; no clear D. The germline CDR1 and CDR2 sequences are MDHEN and SYDVKM. The CDR3 is made up of 16 amino acids. The germline V and J ends were trimmed by 4 bases and 3 bases, with 16 bases remaining between them.

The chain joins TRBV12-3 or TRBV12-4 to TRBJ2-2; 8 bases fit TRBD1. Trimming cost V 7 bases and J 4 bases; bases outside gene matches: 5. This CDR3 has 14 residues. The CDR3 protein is CASTQGAITGELFF. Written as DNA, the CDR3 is TGTGCCAGCACCCAGGGGGCTATCACCGGGGAGCTGTTTTTT.

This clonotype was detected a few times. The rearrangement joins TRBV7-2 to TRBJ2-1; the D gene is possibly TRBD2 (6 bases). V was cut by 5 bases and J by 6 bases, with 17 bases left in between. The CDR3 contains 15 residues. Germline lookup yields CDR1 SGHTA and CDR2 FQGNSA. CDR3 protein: CASSPTSGPTNEQFF. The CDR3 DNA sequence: TGTGCCAGCAGCCCCACCAGCGGGCCGACCAATGAGCAGTTCTTC.

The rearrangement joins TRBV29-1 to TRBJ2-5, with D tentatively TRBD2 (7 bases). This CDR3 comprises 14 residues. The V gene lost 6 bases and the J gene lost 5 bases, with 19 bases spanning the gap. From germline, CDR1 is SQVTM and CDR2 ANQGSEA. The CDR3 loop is CSVAPSGGKETQYF. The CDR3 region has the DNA TGCAGCGTCGCGCCATCGGGGGGCAAGGAGACCCAGTACTTC.

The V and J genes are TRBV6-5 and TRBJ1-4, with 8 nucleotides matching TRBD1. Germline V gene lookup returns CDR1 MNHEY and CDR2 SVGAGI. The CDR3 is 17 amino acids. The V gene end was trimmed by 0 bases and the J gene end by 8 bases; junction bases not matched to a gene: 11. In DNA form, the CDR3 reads TGTGCCAGCAGTTACTCGATGGCGGGCAGGGGGCAGGAAAAACTGTTTTTT. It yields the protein CASSYSMAGRGQEKLFF.

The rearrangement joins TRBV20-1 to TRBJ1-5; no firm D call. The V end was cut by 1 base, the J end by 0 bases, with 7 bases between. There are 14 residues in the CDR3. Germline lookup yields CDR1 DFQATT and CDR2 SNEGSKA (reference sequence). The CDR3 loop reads CSARAGYSNQPQHF. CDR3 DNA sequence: TGCAGTGCTAGAGCAGGTTATAGCAATCAGCCCCAGCATTTT.

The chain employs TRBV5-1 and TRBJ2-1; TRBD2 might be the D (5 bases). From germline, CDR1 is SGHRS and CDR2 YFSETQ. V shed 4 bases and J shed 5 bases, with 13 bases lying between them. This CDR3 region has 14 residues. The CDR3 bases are TGCGCCAGCAGCCAGACCCCGGGAAACAATGAGCAGTTCTTC. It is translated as CASSQTPGNNEQFF.

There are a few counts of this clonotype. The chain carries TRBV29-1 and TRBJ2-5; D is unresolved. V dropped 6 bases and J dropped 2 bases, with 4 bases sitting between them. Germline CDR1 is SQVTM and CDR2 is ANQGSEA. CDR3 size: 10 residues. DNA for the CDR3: TGCAGCGTGGCACAAGAGACCCAGTACTTC. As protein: CSVAQETQYF.

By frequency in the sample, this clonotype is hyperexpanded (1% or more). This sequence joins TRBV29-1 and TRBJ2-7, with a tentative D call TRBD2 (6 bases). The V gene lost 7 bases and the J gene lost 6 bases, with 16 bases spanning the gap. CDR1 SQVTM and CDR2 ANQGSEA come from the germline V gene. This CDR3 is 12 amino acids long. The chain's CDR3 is CSAGPGGSEQYF. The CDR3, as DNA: TGCAGCGCCGGGCCCGGGGGAAGCGAGCAGTACTTC.

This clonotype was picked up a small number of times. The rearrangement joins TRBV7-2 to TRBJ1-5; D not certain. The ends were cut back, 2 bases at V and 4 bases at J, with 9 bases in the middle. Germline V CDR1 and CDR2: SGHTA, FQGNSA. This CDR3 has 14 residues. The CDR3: CASSLQGGNQPQHF. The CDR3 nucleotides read TGTGCCAGCAGCTTACAAGGCGGGAATCAGCCCCAGCATTTT.

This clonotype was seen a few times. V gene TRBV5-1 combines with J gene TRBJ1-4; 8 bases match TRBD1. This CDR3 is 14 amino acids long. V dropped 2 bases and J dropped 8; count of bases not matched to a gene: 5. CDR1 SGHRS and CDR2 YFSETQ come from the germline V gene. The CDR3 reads CASSFGTGGEKLFF. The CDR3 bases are TGCGCCAGCAGCTTTGGGACAGGAGGCGAAAAACTGTTTTTT.

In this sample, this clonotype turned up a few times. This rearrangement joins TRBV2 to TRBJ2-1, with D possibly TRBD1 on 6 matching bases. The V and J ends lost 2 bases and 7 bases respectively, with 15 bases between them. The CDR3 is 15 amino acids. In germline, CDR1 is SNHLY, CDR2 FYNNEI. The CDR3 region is CASSEIGGLGNEQFF. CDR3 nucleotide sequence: TGTGCCAGCAGTGAAATAGGGGGTCTTGGTAATGAGCAGTTCTTC.

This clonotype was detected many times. The CDR3 DNA reads as TGCAGTGCTCAGCCCAGAAACACCGGGGAGCTGTTTTTT. It is translated as CSAQPRNTGELFF. The V call is TRBV20-1, the J call TRBJ2-2; D is unresolved. Germline CDR1 DFQATT, CDR2 SNEGSKA (reference sequence). The length of the CDR3 is 13 residues. V was cut by 5 bases and J by 2 bases, with 9 bases left in between.

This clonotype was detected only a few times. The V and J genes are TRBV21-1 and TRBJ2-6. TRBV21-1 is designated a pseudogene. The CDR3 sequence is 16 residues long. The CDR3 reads CASSKEGSSGANVLTF. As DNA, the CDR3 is TGTGCCAGCAGCAAAGAAGGAAGCTCTGGGGCCAACGTCCTGACTTTC.

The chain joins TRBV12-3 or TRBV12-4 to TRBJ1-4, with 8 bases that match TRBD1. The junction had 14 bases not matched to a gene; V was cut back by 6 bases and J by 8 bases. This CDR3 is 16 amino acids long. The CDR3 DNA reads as TGTGCCAGCAGCCCCGCCCAGGGGGCCGTAGTAGAAAAACTGTTTTTT. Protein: CASSPAQGAVVEKLFF.

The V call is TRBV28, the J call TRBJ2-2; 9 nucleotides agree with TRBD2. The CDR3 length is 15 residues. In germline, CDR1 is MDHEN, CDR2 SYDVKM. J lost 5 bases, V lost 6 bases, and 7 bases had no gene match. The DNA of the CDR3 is TGTGCCAGCAGCCGGACTAGCGACTGGACCGGGGAGCTGTTTTTT. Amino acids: CASSRTSDWTGELFF.

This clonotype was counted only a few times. The chain's CDR3 is CSALTSGRAKRTGELFF. DNA of the CDR3: TGCAGTGCCCTAACTAGCGGGAGGGCGAAGAGGACCGGGGAGCTGTTTTTT. V and J are TRBV20-1 and TRBJ2-2; 13 nucleotides line up with TRBD2. The J segment lost 5 bases and the V segment lost 6 bases, leaving 12 bases of the junction unmatched. The CDR3 is made up of 17 amino acids. The germline V gene encodes CDR1 DFQATT and CDR2 SNEGSKA (reference sequence).